The clone carrying this T cell receptor beta chain was counted many times. Everyone who took part was roughly 18 to 89 years old, and they came from about two dozen US areas. The CDR3 is made up of 15 amino acids. CDR1 is SGHKS, CDR2 YYEKEE, per germline (reference sequence). Trimming removed 0 bases at V and 10 bases at J, with 14 bases between. Clones were sequenced by immunoSEQ multiplex PCR, and TCRdb holds only the in-frame ones, with some missing. The repertoire holds about 190,000 clones, with over 80% as singletons. The source of the sample is a study of blood T cell repertoires in COVID-19. Whole-study context: Samples came from the United States, Italy and Spain, spanning acute and convalescent COVID-19.

This chain connects TRBV5-5 to TRBJ1-6; D not certain. Sequencing input: PBMCs or T cells enriched from blood (not recorded which). This TCR came from a woman aged 30 to 39 who had been exposed to COVID-19. The CDR3 is CASSLEAGGGSPLHF. The CDR3, as DNA: TGTGCCAGCAGCTTGGAGGCGGGAGGTGGATCACCCCTCCACTTT. Full variable domain (missing parts from reference TRBV5-5 and TRBJ1-6): DAGVTQSPTHLIKTRGQQVTLRCSPISGHKSVSWYQQVLGQGPQFIFQYYEKEERGRGNFPDRFSARQFPNYSSELNVNALLLGDSALYLCASSLEAGGGSPLHFGNGTRLTVT.